This T cell receptor (beta chain) was profiled in a study of neurological immune-mediated disorders. Time point in this sample: longitudinal time-point 3. Source material was 2 million unsorted PBMCs, stored at -80 °C in RNAlater. The making of cDNA relied on 5'RACE with 10-nucleotide random UMIs. MiXCR was run by TCRdb on the 5' RACE reads, yielding one entry per CDR3 protein. Of tens of thousands of distinct CDR3 sequences listed, 3.5% to 5.5% are singletons. This CDR3 spans 16 amino acids. Germline CDR1 is SGHVS and CDR2 is FQNEAQ. Trimming cost V 0 bases and J 0 bases, with 9 bases left between them. This clonotype was recorded many times.

The chain combines TRBV7-8 with TRBJ1-3; D is undetermined. Material for sequencing was PBMCs. The clonotype comes from a woman between 55 and 75 years old with multiple sclerosis. The CDR3 loop is CASSLAGSRSGNTIYF. The CDR3, as DNA: TGTGCCAGCAGCTTAGCGGGCAGCCGCTCTGGAAACACCATATATTTT.